The 2 T cell receptor beta chains in this list originate from one sample, sequenced in a study of vaccination effects on CD4 cells after COVID-19. These receptors have no identified antigens. Sequencing used immunoSEQ multiplex PCR; TCRdb keeps in-frame clones, though not all of them. The table has 40,000 or so clones, under 80% seen once. Antigen-specific CD4+ T cells were first expanded with viral peptide pools by the ViraFEST assay and only then sequenced. Cells that had been cultured for 10 days were the source of isolated CD4+ T cells. Convalescent patients had PCR-confirmed SARS-CoV-2 infection between March and December 2020. This specimen was CD4+ T cells from PBMCs cultured with a peptide pool, taken before COVID-19 vaccination. These receptors originate from a human donor who had a prior SARS-CoV-2 infection.

This chain links TRBV11-3 with TRBJ1-5; D remains unclear. Germline assignment: CDR1 SGHNT and CDR2 YENEEA. The CDR3 is 13 residues long. V gave up 4 bases and J gave up 4 bases, with 8 bases separating them. The CDR3 DNA reads as TGTGCCAGCAGCTCTACAGTGAATCAGCCCCAGCATTTT. Translated, it gives CASSSTVNQPQHF.

V is TRBV27 and J is TRBJ2-7; 7 positions agree with TRBD1. V lost 6 bases to trimming and J lost 7 bases; unmatched junction nucleotides: 18. Germline CDR1 and CDR2: MNHEY and SMNVEV (reference sequence). This CDR3 spans 16 amino acids. The chain's CDR3 is CASRSHRGSHPLEQYF. CDR3 nucleotide sequence: TGTGCCAGCAGGAGCCACAGGGGATCCCATCCCTTAGAGCAGTACTTC.